The next 17 T cell receptor beta chains were all read from a single sample in a study of cytomegalovirus exposure and HLA in healthy donors (dated 2017 in TCRdb). Library method: the immunoSEQ multiplex PCR assay. The multiplex PCR relied on a mix of 60 forward primers for TCR Vbeta segments and 13 reverse primers for TCR Jbeta segments. The table was pulled from immuneACCESS by TCRdb, which kept in-frame rearrangements only. Such tables lose some clones; where checked, under half of the loss comes from unresolved V genes, and the rest has no known cause. For this sample the table gives around 150,000 clones, of which 77% were detected only once. 7% to 8.5% of the sample lies in the top ten. Sequencing was performed on PBMCs. All receptors derive from a male donor in good health and CMV-seropositive.

This clone showed up just a few times. The CDR3 here is CASRKIRGNTEAFF. The CDR3 nucleotides are TGTGCCAGCAGGAAAATTCGAGGTAACACTGAAGCTTTCTTT. The rearrangement uses TRBV6-5 and TRBJ1-1; no clear D gene. The CDR3 runs to 14 residues. CDR1 and CDR2 from the germline V gene are MNHEY and SVGAGI. V lost 6 bases to trimming and J lost 2 bases, with 13 bases between them.

The rearrangement joins TRBV13 to TRBJ1-2; 11 bases line up with TRBD1. Germline trimming cut 5 bases from V and 7 bases from J; bases unmatched to any gene: 18. CDR3 size: 18 residues. In germline, CDR1 is PRHDT, CDR2 FYEKMQ (reference sequence). CDR3: CASSPRPGGQGAGVGYTF. CDR3 nucleotide sequence: TGTGCCAGCAGCCCACGCCCCGGAGGACAGGGGGCGGGCGTTGGCTACACCTTC.

The V call is TRBV6-1, the J call TRBJ1-5; 7 bases match TRBD1. The length of the CDR3 is 15 residues. Losses at the gene ends were 6 bases for V and 6 bases for J; bases not matched to a gene: 11. The V gene's germline CDR1 is MNHNS and CDR2 SASEGT. CDR3 residues: CASSHYRGLSQPQHF. CDR3 sequence (DNA): TGTGCCAGCAGCCACTACAGGGGTTTGAGTCAGCCCCAGCATTTT.

This clone has only one observation. The chain recombines TRBV13 with TRBJ1-3; tentative D call: TRBD1 (6 bases). CDR3 size: 14 residues. Per the germline V gene, CDR1 is PRHDT and CDR2 is FYEKMQ (reference sequence). Deletions cut 1 base from V and 5 bases from J, with 9 bases between. The CDR3: CASSLVGGRNTIYF. In DNA, the CDR3 is TGTGCCAGCAGCTTAGTAGGGGGAAGAAACACCATATATTTT. Full variable domain (outside the CDR3, taken from reference TRBV13 and TRBJ1-3): AAGVIQSPRHLIKEKRETATLKCYPIPRHDTVYWYQQGPGQDPQFLISFYEKMQSDKGSIPDRFSAQQFSDYHSELNMSSLELGDSALYFCASSLVGGRNTIYFGEGSWLTVV.

The chain uses TRBV20-1 and TRBJ2-1; no definite D call. Trimming took off 3 bases at V and 8 bases at J, with 8 bases between the two ends. The CDR3 sequence is 11 residues long. Germline CDR1 and CDR2: DFQATT and SNEGSKA (reference sequence). Here the CDR3 reads CSARGTDEQFF. For the CDR3, the DNA is TGCAGTGCTAGGGGCACTGATGAGCAGTTCTTC.

V gene TRBV6-6 combines with J gene TRBJ1-5, with TRBD1 as a possible D gene (6 bases). The V gene's germline CDR1 is MNHNY and CDR2 SVGAGI (reference sequence). The CDR3 has 14 residues. Trimming cost V 1 base and J 4 bases, with 8 bases left between them. The CDR3 nucleotides read TGTGCCAGCAGTTACTTCCAGGGGAATCAGCCCCAGCATTTT. The encoded protein is CASSYFQGNQPQHF.

The V call is TRBV11-2, the J call TRBJ2-3; TRBD2 is a possible D gene (6 bases). The CDR3 loop spans 17 amino acids. From germline, CDR1 is SGHAT and CDR2 FQNNGV. The V end lost 2 bases, the J end lost 3 bases, and 18 bases lay between the germline ends. This CDR3 is CASSLRPGTYLTDTQYF. As DNA, the CDR3 is TGTGCCAGCAGCTTAAGGCCCGGGACTTATCTAACAGATACGCAGTATTTT.

This clone came up once. This chain joins TRBV11-2 and TRBJ2-3; tentative D call: TRBD2 (5 bases). Trimming stripped 1 base from V and 6 bases from J, with 5 bases between. Germline loops: CDR1 SGHAT, CDR2 FQNNGV. The CDR3 consists of 12 residues. The CDR3 loop is CASSLGGDTQYF. The CDR3 DNA sequence: TGTGCCAGCAGCTTAGGAGGGGATACGCAGTATTTT. Drawing the rest from reference TRBV11-2 and TRBJ2-3, the complete variable domain is EAGVAQSPRYKIIEKRQSVAFWCNPISGHATLYWYQQILGQGPKLLIQFQNNGVVDDSQLPKDRFSAERLKGVDSTLKIQPAKLEDSAVYLCASSLGGDTQYFGPGTRLTVL.

With respect to this clone: A far larger clone is only one base removed, so a read error is likely. The chain recombines TRBV2 with TRBJ1-1; 9 nucleotides line up with TRBD1. CDR3 size: 18 residues. Germline V gene lookup returns CDR1 SNHLY and CDR2 FYNNEI. The trim removed 5 bases at V and 1 base at J, leaving 14 bases unmatched. CDR3 in DNA: TGTGCCAGCAGTCAAGGGCGGACAGGGGTCCTTAGGAACACTGAAGCTTTCTTT. The encoded protein is CASSQGRTGVLRNTEAFF.

The rearrangement joins TRBV7-9 to TRBJ1-3, with TRBD1 identical over 7 bases. In germline, CDR1 is SEHNR, CDR2 FQNEAQ (reference sequence). There are 17 residues in the CDR3. The V gene end was trimmed by 2 bases and the J gene end by 3 bases; junction bases not matched to a gene: 10. DNA for the CDR3: TGTGCCAGCAGCTTAAAGGGGGCAGGGATATATGGAAACACCATATATTTT. Protein sequence: CASSLKGAGIYGNTIYF. Full variable domain (outside the CDR3, taken from reference TRBV7-9 and TRBJ1-3): DTGVSQNPRHKITKRGQNVTFRCDPISEHNRLYWYRQTLGQGPEFLTYFQNEAQLEKSRLLSDRFSAERPKGSFSTLEIQRTEQGDSAMYLCASSLKGAGIYGNTIYFGEGSWLTVV.

The rearrangement links TRBV5-1 to TRBJ2-1; TRBD2 agrees at 7 bases. V lost 0 bases to trimming and J lost 9 bases; unmatched junction nucleotides: 3. This CDR3 has 13 residues. The germline V gene encodes CDR1 SGHRS and CDR2 YFSETQ. The CDR3: CASSLEPSGEQFF. The DNA for the CDR3 is TGCGCCAGCAGCTTGGAGCCTAGCGGTGAGCAGTTCTTC.

The chain recombines TRBV21-1 with TRBJ1-4; the D call of TRBD1 is as the table states it, not checked on the DNA. TRBV21-1 counts as a pseudogene. The CDR3 consists of 15 residues. This CDR3 reads CASSIRTGEVEKLFF. CDR3 DNA: TGTGCCAGCAGCATTAGGACAGGGGAAGTGGAAAAACTGTTTTTT.

V gene TRBV5-6 combines with J gene TRBJ1-2; D not certain. This CDR3 spans 17 amino acids. V lost 1 base and J 3 bases, leaving 19 bases between the germline ends. CDR1 and CDR2 from the germline V gene are SGHDT and YYEEEE. The CDR3 nucleotides read TGTGCCAGCAGCTTGAGGCGGAGCGACTATACTTACTATGGCTACACCTTC. Its translation: CASSLRRSDYTYYGYTF.

The chain's CDR3 is CAWSPQRRVGEKLFF. CDR3 DNA sequence: TGTGCCTGGAGTCCCCAGCGGAGGGTTGGAGAAAAACTGTTTTTT. J is TRBJ1-4 and V is TRBV30; D unresolved. V dropped 2 bases and J dropped 8 bases, with 18 bases sitting between them. From germline, CDR1 is GTSNPN and CDR2 SVGIG (reference sequence). This CDR3 contains 15 residues.

The chain uses TRBV4-1 and TRBJ2-1; D is uncertain. In germline, CDR1 is MGHRA, CDR2 YSYEKL. V was clipped by 2 bases and J by 2 bases, with 10 bases between them. The CDR3 spans 15 residues. The CDR3 loop reads CASSQLDGPYNEQFF. The CDR3, as DNA: TGCGCCAGCAGCCAATTGGATGGGCCCTACAATGAGCAGTTCTTC.

The chain has TRBV13 and TRBJ2-3; possibly TRBD2 for D (7 bases). This CDR3 has 15 residues. Trimming took 5 bases from V and 1 from J, leaving 13 bases between them. Germline-derived CDR1 and CDR2 are PRHDT and FYEKMQ (reference sequence). The DNA of the CDR3 is TGTGCCAGCAGCCGCGGGGGCGCCGGCACAGATACGCAGTATTTT. This translates into CASSRGGAGTDTQYF.

This clone was seen a few times. The V gene is TRBV7-9, the J gene TRBJ2-7, with 8 bases aligning to TRBD2. The V gene end was trimmed by 4 bases and the J gene end by 2 bases; junction bases not matched to a gene: 19. The length of the CDR3 is 19 residues. CDR1 and CDR2 from the germline V gene are SEHNR and FQNEAQ (reference sequence). The DNA for the CDR3 is TGTGCCAGCAGCTCGACGGGGGGGCAGGGAGTTACGAGGGCCTACGAGCAGTACTTC. It is translated as CASSSTGGQGVTRAYEQYF.